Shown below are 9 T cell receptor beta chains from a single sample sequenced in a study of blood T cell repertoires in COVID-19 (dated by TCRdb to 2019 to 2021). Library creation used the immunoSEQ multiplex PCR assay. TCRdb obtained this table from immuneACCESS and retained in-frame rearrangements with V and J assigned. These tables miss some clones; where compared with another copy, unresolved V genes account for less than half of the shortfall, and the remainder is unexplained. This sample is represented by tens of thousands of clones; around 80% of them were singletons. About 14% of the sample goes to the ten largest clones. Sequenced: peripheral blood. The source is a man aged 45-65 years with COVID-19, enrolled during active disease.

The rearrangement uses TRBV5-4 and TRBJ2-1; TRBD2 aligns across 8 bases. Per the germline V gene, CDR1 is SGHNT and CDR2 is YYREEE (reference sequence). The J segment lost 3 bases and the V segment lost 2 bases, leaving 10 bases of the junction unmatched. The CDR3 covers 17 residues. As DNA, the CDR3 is TGTGCCAGCAGCTTTACATCGGGGGGGGCCCTCTACAATGAGCAGTTCTTC. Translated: CASSFTSGGALYNEQFF.

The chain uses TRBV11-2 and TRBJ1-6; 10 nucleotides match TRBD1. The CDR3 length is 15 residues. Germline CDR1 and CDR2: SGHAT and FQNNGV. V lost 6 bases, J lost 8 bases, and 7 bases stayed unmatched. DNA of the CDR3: TGTGCCAGCAGTTTGATGACAGGGGGCGATTCACCCCTCCACTTT. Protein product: CASSLMTGGDSPLHF.

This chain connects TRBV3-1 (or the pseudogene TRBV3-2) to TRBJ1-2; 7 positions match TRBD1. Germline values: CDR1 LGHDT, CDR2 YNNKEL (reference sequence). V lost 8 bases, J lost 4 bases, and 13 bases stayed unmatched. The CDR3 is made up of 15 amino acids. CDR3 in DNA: TGTGCCAGCTCCAATGGGCTCAACAGGGGCTATGGCTACACCTTC. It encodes CASSNGLNRGYGYTF.

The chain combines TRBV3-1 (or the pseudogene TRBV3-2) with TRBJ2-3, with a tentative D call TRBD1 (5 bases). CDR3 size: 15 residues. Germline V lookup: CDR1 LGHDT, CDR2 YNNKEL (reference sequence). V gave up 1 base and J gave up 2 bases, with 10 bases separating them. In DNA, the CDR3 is TGTGCCAGCAGCCAAGGAGAAGGGGACACAGATACGCAGTATTTT. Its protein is CASSQGEGDTDTQYF.

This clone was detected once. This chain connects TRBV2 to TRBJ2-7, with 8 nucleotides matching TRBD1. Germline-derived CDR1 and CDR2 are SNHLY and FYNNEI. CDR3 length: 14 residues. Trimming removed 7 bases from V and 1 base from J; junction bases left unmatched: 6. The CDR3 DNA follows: TGTGCCAGCACCTCCTGGACAGGGTCCTACGAGCAGTACTTC. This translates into CASTSWTGSYEQYF.

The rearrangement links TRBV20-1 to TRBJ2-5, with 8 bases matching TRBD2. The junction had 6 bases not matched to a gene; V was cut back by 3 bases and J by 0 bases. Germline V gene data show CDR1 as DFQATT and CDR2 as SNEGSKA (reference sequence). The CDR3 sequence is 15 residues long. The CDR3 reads CSASGTSGDQETQYF. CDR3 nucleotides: TGCAGTGCTAGTGGTACTAGCGGAGACCAAGAGACCCAGTACTTC.

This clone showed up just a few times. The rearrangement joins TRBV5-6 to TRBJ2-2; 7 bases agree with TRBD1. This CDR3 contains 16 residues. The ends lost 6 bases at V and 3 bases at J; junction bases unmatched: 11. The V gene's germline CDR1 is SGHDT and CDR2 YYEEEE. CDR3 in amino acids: CASITIRDSHTGELFF. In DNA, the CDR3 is TGTGCCAGCATAACCATAAGGGACAGCCACACCGGGGAGCTGTTTTTT.

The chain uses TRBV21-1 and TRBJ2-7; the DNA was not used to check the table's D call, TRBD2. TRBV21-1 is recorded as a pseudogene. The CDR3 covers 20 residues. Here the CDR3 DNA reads TGTGCCAGCAGCAAAGTGGCCGCTCTTCTGGGCGGGGGCAGCTCCTACGAGCAGTACTTC. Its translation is CASSKVAALLGGGSSYEQYF.

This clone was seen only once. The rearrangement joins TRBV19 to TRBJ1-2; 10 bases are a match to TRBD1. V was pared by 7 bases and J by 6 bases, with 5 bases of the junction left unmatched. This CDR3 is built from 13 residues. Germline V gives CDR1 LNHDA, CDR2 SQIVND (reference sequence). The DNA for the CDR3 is TGTGCCAGTATTAAGGACAGGGGGGATGGCTACACCTTC. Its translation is CASIKDRGDGYTF.